Below, 10 T cell receptor beta chains from the same sample are listed, as sequenced in a study of CD8+CD57+ T cells in acquired aplastic anemia. Sequencing involved patients with CD8+CD57+ cell expansion previously shown by flow cytometry. Profiling of TCR beta VDJ combinations and CDR3 sequences used genomic DNA as template. MiXCR, applied by TCRdb to the reads, yields one record per CDR3 protein. The sample shows fewer than 200,000 distinct CDR3 sequences, less than 50% of them seen only once. The sequencing input was sorted CD4+, CD8+, or CD8+CD57+ T cells (not recorded which) from PBMCs. The receptors stem from a human donor with aplastic anemia.

The chain carries TRBV6-5 and TRBJ1-6; TRBD1 agrees at 11 bases. Germline CDR1 MNHEY, CDR2 SVGAGI. V shed 4 bases, J shed 10 bases, and the junction held 6 bases outside the gene matches. This CDR3 has 15 amino acids. CDR3 nucleotides: TGTGCCAGCAGTTCTCCCGGGACAGGGGGGTCACCCCTCCACTTT. Protein sequence: CASSSPGTGGSPLHF.

This clonotype has a handful of counts. This chain connects TRBV7-7 to TRBJ2-2; D is unresolved. Germline values: CDR1 SSHAT, CDR2 FNYEAQ (reference sequence). The CDR3 is 13 amino acids. The V end was cut by 1 base, the J end by 3 bases, with 3 bases between. The CDR3 loop reads CASSLVHTGELFF. CDR3 coding DNA: TGTGCCAGCAGCTTAGTTCACACCGGGGAGCTGTTTTTT.

This clonotype was seen a few times. This rearrangement joins TRBV10-3 to TRBJ1-3; 7 bases line up with TRBD1. The CDR3 has 15 residues. With 4 bases clipped from V and 1 base from J, the junction kept 4 bases outside the gene matches. Looked up from germline, CDR1 is ENHRY and CDR2 is SYGVKD. This chain's CDR3 is CAISGMTGSGNTIYF. The CDR3 bases are TGTGCCATCAGTGGGATGACAGGGTCTGGAAACACCATATATTTT.

This clonotype has a handful of counts. This sequence joins TRBV24-1 and TRBJ2-7, with 12 nucleotides matching TRBD2. Per germline, CDR1 KGHDR and CDR2 SFDVKD. The CDR3 runs 15 residues. Trimming took 4 bases from V and 3 from J; bases not matched to a gene: 3. The CDR3 reads CATSETSGSLYEQYF. In nucleotides, the CDR3 is TGTGCCACCAGTGAGACTAGCGGGAGTCTCTACGAGCAGTACTTC.

This chain links TRBV9 with TRBJ2-7, with no clear D. This CDR3 is built from 15 residues. Trimming cost V 0 bases and J 0 bases, with 10 bases left between them. Germline V CDR1 and CDR2: SGDLS, YYNGEE. CDR3 DNA sequence: TGTGCCAGCAGCGTAGGCCCGATCCGCTCCTACGAGCAGTACTTC. The encoded protein is CASSVGPIRSYEQYF.

This chain joins TRBV10-1 and TRBJ1-5; no definite D call. Germline V CDR1 and CDR2: WNHNN, SYGVQD (reference sequence). The CDR3 length is 13 residues. Trimming removed 5 bases at V and 0 bases at J, with 5 bases between. CDR3 region: CASSMDSNQPQHF. In nucleotides, the CDR3 is TGCGCCAGCAGTATGGATAGCAATCAGCCCCAGCATTTT.

This clonotype was picked up a small number of times. With a much larger clone just one base away, this may be a read error. The chain uses TRBV20-1 and TRBJ2-2; D might be TRBD1 (5 bases). This CDR3 is built from 16 residues. The germline CDR1 and CDR2 sequences are DFQATT and SNEGSKA (reference sequence). The DNA for the CDR3 is TGCAGTGCTAGGGGGCGCCTGCTCGCGAACGCCGGGGAGCTGTTTTTT. The encoded protein is CSARGRLLANAGELFF.

This clonotype was found many times. CDR3 DNA sequence: TGTGCCAGTAGTATGACAGGGTTGGGACTAGCGGGATACGAGCAGTACTTC. It yields the protein CASSMTGLGLAGYEQYF. The rearrangement uses TRBV19 and TRBJ2-7; 13 positions agree with TRBD2. Germline trimming cut 3 bases from V and 4 bases from J; bases unmatched to any gene: 9. Germline CDR1 and CDR2: LNHDA and SQIVND (reference sequence). The CDR3 sequence is 17 residues long. The full variable domain, in which reference TRBV19 and TRBJ2-7 provide the parts outside the CDR3, is DGGITQSPKYLFRKEGQNVTLSCEQNLNHDAMYWYRQDPGQGLRLIYYSQIVNDFQKGDIAEGYSVSREKKESFPLTVTSAQKNPTAFYLCASSMTGLGLAGYEQYFGPGTRLTVT.

V usage is TRBV20-1 and J usage is TRBJ2-7, with D maybe TRBD2 (7 bases). V dropped 1 base and J dropped 8 bases, with 12 bases sitting between them. This CDR3 comprises 12 residues. The germline gives CDR1 DFQATT, CDR2 SNEGSKA (reference sequence). The CDR3 is CSARADGGQQYF. CDR3 nucleotide sequence: TGCAGTGCTAGAGCCGACGGGGGGCAGCAGTACTTC.

This clonotype is a singleton in its sample. A much larger clone differs from this one at a single base, so this may be a read error. The chain employs TRBV6-1 and TRBJ2-5, with 7 positions matching TRBD2. CDR1 is MNHNS, CDR2 SASEGT, per germline. The CDR3 is 13 amino acids. V lost 6 bases and J lost 5; bases outside the gene matches: 6. CDR3 in amino acids: CASRPGGIETQYF. CDR3 sequence (DNA): TGTGCCAGCAGACCGGGGGGTATTGAGACCCAGTACTTC.